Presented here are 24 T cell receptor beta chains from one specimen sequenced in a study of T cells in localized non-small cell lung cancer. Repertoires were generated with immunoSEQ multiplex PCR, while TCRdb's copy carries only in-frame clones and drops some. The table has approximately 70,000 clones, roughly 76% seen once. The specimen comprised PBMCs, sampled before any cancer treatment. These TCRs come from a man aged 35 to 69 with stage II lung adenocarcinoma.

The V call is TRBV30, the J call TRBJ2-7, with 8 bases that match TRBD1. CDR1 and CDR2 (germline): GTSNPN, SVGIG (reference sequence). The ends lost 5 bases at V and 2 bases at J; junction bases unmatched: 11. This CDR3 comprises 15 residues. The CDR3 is CAWGRFGTGAYEQYF. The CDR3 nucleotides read TGTGCCTGGGGACGATTCGGGACAGGAGCCTACGAGCAGTACTTC.

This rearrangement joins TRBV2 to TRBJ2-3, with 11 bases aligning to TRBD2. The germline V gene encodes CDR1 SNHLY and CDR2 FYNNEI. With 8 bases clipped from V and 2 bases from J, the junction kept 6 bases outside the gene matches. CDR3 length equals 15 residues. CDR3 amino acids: CASCRLAGNTDTQYF. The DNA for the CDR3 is TGTGCCAGCTGCAGACTAGCGGGGAACACAGATACGCAGTATTTT.

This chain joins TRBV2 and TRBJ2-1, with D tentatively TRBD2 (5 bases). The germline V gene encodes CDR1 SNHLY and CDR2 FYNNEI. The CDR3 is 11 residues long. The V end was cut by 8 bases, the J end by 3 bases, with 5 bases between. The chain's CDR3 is CASGSYNEQFF. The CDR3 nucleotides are TGTGCCAGCGGGAGCTACAATGAGCAGTTCTTC. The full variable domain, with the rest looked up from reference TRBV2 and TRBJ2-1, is EPEVTQTPSHQVTQMGQEVILRCVPISNHLYFYWYRQILGQKVEFLVSFYNNEISEKSEIFDDQFSVERPDGSNFTLKIRSTKLEDSAMYFCASGSYNEQFFGPGTRLTVL.

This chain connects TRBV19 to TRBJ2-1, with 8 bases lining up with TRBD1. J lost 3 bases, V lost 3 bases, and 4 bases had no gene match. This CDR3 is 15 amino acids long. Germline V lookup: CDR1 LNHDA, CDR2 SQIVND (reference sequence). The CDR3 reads CASSMDRDLYNEQFF. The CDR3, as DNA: TGTGCCAGTAGTATGGACAGGGACCTCTACAATGAGCAGTTCTTC.

The CDR3 region has the DNA TGTGCCATCAGTGACGGGGGACCCACAGATACGCAGTATTTT. It encodes CAISDGGPTDTQYF. The chain is built from TRBV10-3 and TRBJ2-3; tentative D call: TRBD2 (6 bases). The CDR3 extends over 14 amino acids. Germline assignment: CDR1 ENHRY and CDR2 SYGVKD. Trimming pared 3 bases from V and 2 bases from J, leaving 9 bases between.

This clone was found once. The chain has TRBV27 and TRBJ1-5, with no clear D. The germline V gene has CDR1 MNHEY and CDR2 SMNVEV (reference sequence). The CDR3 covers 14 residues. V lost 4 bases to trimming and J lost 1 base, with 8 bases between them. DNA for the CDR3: TGTGCCAGCAGTTCCAGTTGGAGCAATCAGCCCCAGCATTTT. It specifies CASSSSWSNQPQHF.

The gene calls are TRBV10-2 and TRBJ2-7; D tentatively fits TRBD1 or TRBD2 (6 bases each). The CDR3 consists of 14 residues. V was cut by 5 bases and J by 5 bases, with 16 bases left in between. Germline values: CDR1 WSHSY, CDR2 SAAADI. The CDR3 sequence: CASSNGGQRDEQYF. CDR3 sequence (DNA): TGCGCCAGCAGTAATGGGGGGCAACGAGACGAGCAGTACTTC.

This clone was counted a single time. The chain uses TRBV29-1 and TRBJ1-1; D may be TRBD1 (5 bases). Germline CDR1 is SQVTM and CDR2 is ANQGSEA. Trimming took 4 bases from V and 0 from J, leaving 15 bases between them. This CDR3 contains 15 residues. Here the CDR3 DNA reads TGCAGCGTTGGTTTGGCAGGGAGGGTGAACACTGAAGCTTTCTTT. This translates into CSVGLAGRVNTEAFF.

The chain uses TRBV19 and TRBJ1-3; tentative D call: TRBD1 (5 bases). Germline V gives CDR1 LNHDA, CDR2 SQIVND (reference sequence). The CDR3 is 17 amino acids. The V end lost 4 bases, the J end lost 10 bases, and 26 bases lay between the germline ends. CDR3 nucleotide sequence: TGTGCCAGTAGTACATTACAACAGGTTTCGGATCGGATAACCATATATTTT. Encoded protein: CASSTLQQVSDRITIYF.

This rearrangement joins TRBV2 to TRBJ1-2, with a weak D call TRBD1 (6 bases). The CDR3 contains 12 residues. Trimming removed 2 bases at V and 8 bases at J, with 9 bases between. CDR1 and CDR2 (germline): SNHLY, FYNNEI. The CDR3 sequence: CASSERGGGYTF. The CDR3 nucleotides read TGTGCCAGCAGTGAAAGGGGGGGAGGCTACACCTTC.

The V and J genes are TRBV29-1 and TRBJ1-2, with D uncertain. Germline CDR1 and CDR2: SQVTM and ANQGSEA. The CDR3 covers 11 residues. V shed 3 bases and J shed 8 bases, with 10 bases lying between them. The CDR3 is CSVDLVGGYTF. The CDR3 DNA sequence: TGCAGCGTTGACTTAGTTGGCGGCTACACCTTC.

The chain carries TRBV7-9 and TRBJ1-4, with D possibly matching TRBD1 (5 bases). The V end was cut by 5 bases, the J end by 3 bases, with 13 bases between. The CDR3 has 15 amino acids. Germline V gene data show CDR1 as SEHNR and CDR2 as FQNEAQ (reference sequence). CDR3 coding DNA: TGTGCCAGCAGCATTCAGCAGGGCGCTAATGAAAAACTGTTTTTT. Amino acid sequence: CASSIQQGANEKLFF. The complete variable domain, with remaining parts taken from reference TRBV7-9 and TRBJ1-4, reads DTGVSQNPRHKITKRGQNVTFRCDPISEHNRLYWYRQTLGQGPEFLTYFQNEAQLEKSRLLSDRFSAERPKGSFSTLEIQRTEQGDSAMYLCASSIQQGANEKLFFGSGTQLSVL.

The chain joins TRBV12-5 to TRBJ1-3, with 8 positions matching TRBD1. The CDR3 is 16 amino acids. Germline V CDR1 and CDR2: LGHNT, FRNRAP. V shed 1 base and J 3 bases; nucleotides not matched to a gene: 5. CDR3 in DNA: TGTGCTAGTGGTTTGGGTCAGGGGGCAGGTGGAAACACCATATATTTT. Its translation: CASGLGQGAGGNTIYF.

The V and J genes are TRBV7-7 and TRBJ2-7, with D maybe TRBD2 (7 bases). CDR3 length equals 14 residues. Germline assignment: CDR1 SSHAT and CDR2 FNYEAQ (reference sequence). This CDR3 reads CASAQAGAQNEQYF. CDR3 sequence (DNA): TGTGCTAGCGCCCAGGCGGGGGCGCAGAACGAGCAGTACTTC. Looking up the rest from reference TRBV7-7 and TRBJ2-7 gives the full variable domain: GAGVSQSPRYKVTKRGQDVTLRCDPISSHATLYWYQQALGQGPEFLTYFNYEAQPDKSGLPSDRFSAERPEGSISTLTIQRTEQRDSAMYRCASAQAGAQNEQYFGPGTRLTVT.

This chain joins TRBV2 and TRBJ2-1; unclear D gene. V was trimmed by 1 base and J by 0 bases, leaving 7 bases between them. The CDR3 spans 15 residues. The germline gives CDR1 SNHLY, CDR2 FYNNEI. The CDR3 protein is CASSEDPSSYNEQFF. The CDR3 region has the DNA TGTGCCAGCAGTGAAGACCCCAGCTCCTACAATGAGCAGTTCTTC.

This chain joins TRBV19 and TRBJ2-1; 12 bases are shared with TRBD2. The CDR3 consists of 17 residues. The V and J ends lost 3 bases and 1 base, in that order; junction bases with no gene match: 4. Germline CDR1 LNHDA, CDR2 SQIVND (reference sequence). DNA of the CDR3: TGTGCCAGTAGTATTGGACTAGCGGGGCCATCCTACAATGAGCAGTTCTTC. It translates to CASSIGLAGPSYNEQFF.

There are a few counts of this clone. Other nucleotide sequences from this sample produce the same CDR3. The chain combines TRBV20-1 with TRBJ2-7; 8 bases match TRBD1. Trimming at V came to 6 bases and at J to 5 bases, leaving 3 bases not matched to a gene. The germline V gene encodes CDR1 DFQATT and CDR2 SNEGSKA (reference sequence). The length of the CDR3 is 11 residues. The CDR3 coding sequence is TGCAGTGCGGGACAGGTGGACGAGCAGTACTTC. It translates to CSAGQVDEQYF.

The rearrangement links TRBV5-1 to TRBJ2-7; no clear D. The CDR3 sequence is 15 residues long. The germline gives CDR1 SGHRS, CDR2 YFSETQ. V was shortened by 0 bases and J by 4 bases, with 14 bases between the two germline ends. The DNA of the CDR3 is TGCGCCAGCAGCTTGGGGCAGGTTCCCGTTTACGAGCAGTACTTC. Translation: CASSLGQVPVYEQYF.

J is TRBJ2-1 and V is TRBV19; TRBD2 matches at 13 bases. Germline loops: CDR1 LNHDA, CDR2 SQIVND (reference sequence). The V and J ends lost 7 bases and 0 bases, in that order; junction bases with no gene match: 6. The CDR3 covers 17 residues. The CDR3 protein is CASTGLAGEVSYNEQFF. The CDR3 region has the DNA TGTGCCAGTACTGGACTAGCGGGAGAGGTCTCCTACAATGAGCAGTTCTTC. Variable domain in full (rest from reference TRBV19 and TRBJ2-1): DGGITQSPKYLFRKEGQNVTLSCEQNLNHDAMYWYRQDPGQGLRLIYYSQIVNDFQKGDIAEGYSVSREKKESFPLTVTSAQKNPTAFYLCASTGLAGEVSYNEQFFGPGTRLTVL.

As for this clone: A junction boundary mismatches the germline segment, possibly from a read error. The CDR3 spells CASSLAGRVQTDTQYF. CDR3 DNA: TGTGCCAGCAGCCTAGCCGGGCGCGTCCAGACAGATACGCAGTATTTT. The chain recombines TRBV7-8 with TRBJ2-3; D is perhaps TRBD2 (5 bases). The length of the CDR3 is 16 residues. Germline values: CDR1 SGHVS, CDR2 FQNEAQ. Supplemented by reference TRBV7-8 and TRBJ2-3, the full variable domain reads GAGVSQSPRYKVAKRGQDVALRCDPISGHVSLFWYQQALGQGPEFLTYFQNEAQLDKSGLPSDRFFAERPEGSVSTLKIQRTQQEDSAVYLCASSLAGRVQTDTQYFGPGTRLTVL.

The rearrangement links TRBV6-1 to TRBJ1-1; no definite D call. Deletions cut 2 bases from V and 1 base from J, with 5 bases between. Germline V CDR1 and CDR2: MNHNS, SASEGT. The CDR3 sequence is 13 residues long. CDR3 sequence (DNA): TGTGCCAGCAGTGAACTCAGGAACACTGAAGCTTTCTTT. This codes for CASSELRNTEAFF.

CDR3: CASSLGPSDGYTF. DNA for the CDR3: TGCGCCAGCAGCTTGGGACCATCGGATGGCTACACCTTC. The chain carries TRBV5-1 and TRBJ1-2; D remains ambiguous. CDR3 length: 13 residues. With 0 bases removed from V and 6 bases from J, the gap between germline ends came to 9 bases. The germline CDR1 and CDR2 sequences are SGHRS and YFSETQ.

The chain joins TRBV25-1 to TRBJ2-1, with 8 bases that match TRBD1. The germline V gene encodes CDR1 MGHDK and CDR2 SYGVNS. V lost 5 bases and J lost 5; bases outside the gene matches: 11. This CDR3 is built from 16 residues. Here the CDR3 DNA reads TGTGCCAGCAGTTCCCGGGACAGGAATAACCACAATGAGCAGTTCTTC. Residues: CASSSRDRNNHNEQFF.

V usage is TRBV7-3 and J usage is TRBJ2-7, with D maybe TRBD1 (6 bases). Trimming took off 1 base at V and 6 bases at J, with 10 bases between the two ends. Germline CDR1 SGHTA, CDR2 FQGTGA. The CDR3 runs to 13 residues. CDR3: CASSLNPRGEQYF. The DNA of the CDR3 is TGTGCCAGCAGCTTAAACCCCAGGGGCGAGCAGTACTTC.